This T cell receptor (beta chain) appears in the sequencing data of a study of Graves' ophthalmopathy and Graves' hyperthyroidism. Study findings and constraints: Appearing in blood as well were most expanded thyroid clonotypes above 0.001 frequency.

RNA transcripts were the template, and TCR beta CDR3 regions were amplified from them. The first round was an RT-PCR with HTBI primers, and the second round was a multiplex PCR. TCRdb re-analysed the multiplex PCR reads in MiXCR, keeping a single row per CDR3 protein. The sample consists of 740,000 or so distinct CDR3 sequences, 35% to 50% of them appearing once. Turning to this clonotype: Its antigen is undetermined.

Germline lookup yields CDR1 SEHNR and CDR2 FQNEAQ (reference sequence). V was shortened by 6 bases and J by 8 bases, with 16 bases between the two germline ends. The CDR3 is made up of 14 amino acids. Clinical symptoms, serum thyroxine, TRAb, thyroid ultrasound and orbital computed tomography determined diagnosis. V is TRBV7-9 and J is TRBJ1-4; a possible D gene is TRBD1 (6 bases). The receptor was derived from an adult man with Graves' ophthalmopathy. The sequencing sample was made of peripheral blood. The CDR3 coding sequence is TGTGCCAGCAGAAAAGGAAGGACAGACGAAAAACTGTTTTTT. It is translated as CASRKGRTDEKLFF.